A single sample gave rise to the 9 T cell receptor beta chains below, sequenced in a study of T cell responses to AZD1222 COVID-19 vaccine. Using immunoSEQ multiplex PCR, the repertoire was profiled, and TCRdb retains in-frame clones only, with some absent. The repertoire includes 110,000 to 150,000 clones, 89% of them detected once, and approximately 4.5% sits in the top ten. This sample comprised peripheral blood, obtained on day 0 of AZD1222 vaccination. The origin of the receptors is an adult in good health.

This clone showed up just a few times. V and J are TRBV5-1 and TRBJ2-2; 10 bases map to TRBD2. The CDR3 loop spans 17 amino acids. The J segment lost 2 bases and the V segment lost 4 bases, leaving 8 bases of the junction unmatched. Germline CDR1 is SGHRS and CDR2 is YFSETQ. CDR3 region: CASSHHGLAENTGELFF. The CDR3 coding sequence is TGCGCCAGCAGCCATCACGGACTAGCGGAAAACACCGGGGAGCTGTTTTTT.

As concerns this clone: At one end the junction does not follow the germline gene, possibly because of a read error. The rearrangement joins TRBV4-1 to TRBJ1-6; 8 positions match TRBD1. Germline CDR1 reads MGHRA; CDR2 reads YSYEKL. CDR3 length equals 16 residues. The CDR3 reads CATSQRGGQANSPLHF. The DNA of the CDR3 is TGCGCCACCAGCCAGCGGGGGGGACAGGCTAATTCACCCCTCCACTTT.

In nucleotides, the CDR3 is TGTGCCAGCGAGACTAGCGGGAGAGGTGTCGGGGAGCTGTTTTTT. Protein sequence: CASETSGRGVGELFF. The V call is TRBV19, the J call TRBJ2-2; 12 bases line up with TRBD2. Trimming at V came to 9 bases and at J to 7 bases, leaving 9 bases not matched to a gene. This CDR3 spans 15 amino acids. Germline V gives CDR1 LNHDA, CDR2 SQIVND (reference sequence).

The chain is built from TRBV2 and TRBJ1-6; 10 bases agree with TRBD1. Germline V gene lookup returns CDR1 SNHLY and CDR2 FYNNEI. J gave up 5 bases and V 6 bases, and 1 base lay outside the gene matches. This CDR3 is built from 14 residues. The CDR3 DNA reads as TGTGCCAGCAGGGGACAGGGGAATAATTCACCCCTCCACTTT. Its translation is CASRGQGNNSPLHF.

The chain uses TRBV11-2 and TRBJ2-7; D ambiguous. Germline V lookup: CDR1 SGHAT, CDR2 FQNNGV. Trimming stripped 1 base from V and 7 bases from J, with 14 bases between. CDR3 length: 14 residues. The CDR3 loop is CASSLVGSVKEQYF. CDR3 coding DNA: TGTGCCAGCAGCTTAGTTGGAAGTGTAAAGGAGCAGTACTTC.

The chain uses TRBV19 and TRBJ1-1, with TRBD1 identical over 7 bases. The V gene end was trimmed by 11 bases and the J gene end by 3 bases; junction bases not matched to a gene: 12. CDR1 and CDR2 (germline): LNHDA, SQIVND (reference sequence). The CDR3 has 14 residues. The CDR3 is CAVGTARDYTEAFF. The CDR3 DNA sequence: TGTGCCGTAGGGACAGCGAGAGATTACACTGAAGCTTTCTTT.

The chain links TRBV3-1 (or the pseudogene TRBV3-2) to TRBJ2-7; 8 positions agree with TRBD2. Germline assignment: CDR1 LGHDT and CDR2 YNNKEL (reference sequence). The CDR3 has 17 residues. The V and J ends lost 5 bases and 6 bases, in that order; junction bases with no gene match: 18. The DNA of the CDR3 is TGTGCCAGCAGCGAAGGGGCCTATCAGCGGGAGACTAGCGAGCAGTACTTC. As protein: CASSEGAYQRETSEQYF.

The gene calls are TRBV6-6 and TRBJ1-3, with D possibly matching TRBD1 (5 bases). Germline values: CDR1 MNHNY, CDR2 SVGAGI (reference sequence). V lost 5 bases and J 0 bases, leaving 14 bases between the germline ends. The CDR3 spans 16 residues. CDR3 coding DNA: TGTGCCAGCAGTCCGCCGGACATGATCTCTGGAAACACCATATATTTT. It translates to CASSPPDMISGNTIYF.

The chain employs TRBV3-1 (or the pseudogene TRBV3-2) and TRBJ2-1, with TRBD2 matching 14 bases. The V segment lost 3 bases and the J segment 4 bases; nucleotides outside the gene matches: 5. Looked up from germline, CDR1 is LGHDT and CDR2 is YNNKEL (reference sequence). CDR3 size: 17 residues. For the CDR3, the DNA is TGTGCCAGCAGCCAGGCCGGACTAGCGGGGGGTTACAATGAGCAGTTCTTC. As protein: CASSQAGLAGGYNEQFF.